This T cell receptor beta chain appears in the sequencing data of a study of Ad26.COV2.S vaccination and SARS-CoV-2 variants. Per germline, CDR1 SGDLS and CDR2 YYNGEE. The CDR3 is made up of 12 amino acids. The ends were cut back, 5 bases at V and 4 bases at J, with 9 bases in the middle. Treatment reported: roughly 18 received Ad26.COV2.S at low or high dose, single or two shots; a few received placebo; per-sample allocation not given. Samples came from day 63 after the first vaccine or placebo injection. The study used a vaccine consisting of an Ad26 vector that expressed Wuhan-strain SARS-CoV-2 spike. Measured with immunoSEQ multiplex PCR; TCRdb has only the in-frame clones, and not every one. The table includes about 420,000 clones, 88% detected once.

This TCR came from a person aged 18-65 years who received the Ad26.COV2.S COVID-19 vaccine or a placebo. Material: peripheral blood, obtained in a trial of Ad26.COV2.S vaccine versus placebo. The rearrangement uses TRBV9 and TRBJ1-2; no clear D gene. CDR3 residues: CASRNGPYGYTF. CDR3 DNA sequence: TGTGCCAGCAGAAACGGCCCCTATGGCTACACCTTC. The full variable domain, rest sourced from reference TRBV9 and TRBJ1-2, is DSGVTQTPKHLITATGQRVTLRCSPRSGDLSVYWYQQSLDQGLQFLIQYYNGEERAKGNILERFSAQQFPDLHSELNLSSLELGDSALYFCASRNGPYGYTFGSGTRLTVV.